What follows is one T cell receptor beta chain and its context. Its antigen is unknown. Data came from immunoSEQ multiplex PCR; TCRdb stores just in-frame clones and leaves some out. This table has about 120,000 clones, around 90% appearing once. This entry is derived from a study of T cell responses to AZD1222 COVID-19 vaccine. Study outcomes and limitations: Close to half of spike-specific TCRs reportedly recognize unmutated variant regions. Repertoire sampling occurred only after the peak T cell response. White British donors predominated, females outnumbered males, and clonal diversity was possibly underestimated.

This CDR3 has 15 amino acids. The J segment lost 6 bases and the V segment lost 0 bases, leaving 3 bases of the junction unmatched. The germline V gene has CDR1 MNHNY and CDR2 SVGAGI (reference sequence). The J gene is TRBJ1-1, the V gene TRBV6-6; TRBD1 matches 11 bases. Source: peripheral blood, taken on day 0 of MenACWY control vaccination. This clonotype was sampled from an adult in good health. The CDR3 region is CASSYSGQGASEAFF. The CDR3 bases are TGTGCCAGCAGTTACTCTGGACAGGGGGCATCTGAAGCTTTCTTT.